One sample yielded the 19 T cell receptor beta chains listed below, sequenced in a study of PD-L1 blockade in urothelial cancer. The sample's time point: pretreatment peripheral blood. Produced via immunoSEQ multiplex PCR; TCRdb's table is partial and in-frame only. The data hold about 56,000 clones, with 85% observed a single time. The sample here was PBMCs, taken around atezolizumab (anti-PD-L1) treatment. The receptors were gathered from an older man with urothelial cancer.

The chain recombines TRBV5-4 with TRBJ2-7, with 7 positions matching TRBD1. Germline CDR1 and CDR2: SGHNT and YYREEE (reference sequence). CDR3 size: 14 residues. V lost 4 bases, J lost 7 bases, and 11 bases stayed unmatched. In DNA form, the CDR3 reads TGTGCCAGCAGCCCCACGACAGGGCCTGGGGAGCAGTACTTC. Its protein product is CASSPTTGPGEQYF.

The chain recombines TRBV2 with TRBJ1-2; possibly TRBD1 for D (5 bases). V was pared by 6 bases and J by 2 bases, with 13 bases between. Germline V lookup: CDR1 SNHLY, CDR2 FYNNEI. The CDR3 is 14 amino acids. In DNA, the CDR3 is TGTGCCAGCAGGGGAGGGGACGGGAACTATGGCTACACCTTC. The encoded protein is CASRGGDGNYGYTF.

The rearrangement uses TRBV27 and TRBJ1-5; D uncertain. V was pared by 1 base and J by 3 bases, with 7 bases between. CDR1 MNHEY and CDR2 SMNVEV come from the germline V gene (reference sequence). This CDR3 has 14 residues. The CDR3 loop is CASSLWASNQPQHF. In DNA form, the CDR3 reads TGTGCCAGCAGTTTATGGGCCTCCAATCAGCCCCAGCATTTT.

This clone was observed a few times. The rearrangement links TRBV30 to TRBJ1-4; D perhaps matches TRBD1 (5 bases). There are 15 residues in the CDR3. The V and J ends lost 1 base and 0 bases respectively, with 9 bases between them. Germline CDR1 and CDR2: GTSNPN and SVGIG (reference sequence). CDR3 region: CAWSATVATNEKLFF. Here the CDR3 DNA reads TGTGCCTGGAGTGCGACAGTTGCAACTAATGAAAAACTGTTTTTT. Complete variable domain (other parts from reference TRBV30 and TRBJ1-4): SQTIHQWPATLVQPVGSPLSLECTVEGTSNPNLYWYRQAAGRGLQLLFYSVGIGQISSEVPQNLSASRPQDRQFILSSKKLLLSDSGFYLCAWSATVATNEKLFFGSGTQLSVL.

The chain carries TRBV7-9 and TRBJ2-7; the match to TRBD2 covers 7 bases. The germline gives CDR1 SEHNR, CDR2 FQNEAQ (reference sequence). The CDR3 is 14 amino acids. Unmatched junction bases numbered 7, after V lost 6 bases and J lost 2 bases. CDR3 in DNA: TGTGCCAGCAGTCCGGGGGGAGGGGCCTACGAGCAGTACTTC. Translation gives CASSPGGGAYEQYF.

This clone was seen a few times. The V call is TRBV30, the J call TRBJ1-1; the D is unclear. The CDR3 has 13 residues. Germline-derived CDR1 and CDR2 are GTSNPN and SVGIG (reference sequence). V was cut by 7 bases and J by 4 bases, with 16 bases left in between. CDR3 sequence (DNA): TGTGCCTCCACACTACCGGCGGGCACTGAAGCTTTCTTT. Protein: CASTLPAGTEAFF.

In nucleotides, the CDR3 is TGTGCCAGTAGTGCCCGGGACAGAATTTTTAGCAATCAGCCCCAGCATTTT. Residues: CASSARDRIFSNQPQHF. This rearrangement joins TRBV19 to TRBJ1-5; 7 bases fit TRBD1. This CDR3 region has 17 residues. V shed 5 bases, J shed 0 bases, and the junction held 10 bases outside the gene matches. The germline gives CDR1 LNHDA, CDR2 SQIVND (reference sequence). Combining the CDR3 with reference TRBV19 and TRBJ1-5 gives the whole variable domain DGGITQSPKYLFRKEGQNVTLSCEQNLNHDAMYWYRQDPGQGLRLIYYSQIVNDFQKGDIAEGYSVSREKKESFPLTVTSAQKNPTAFYLCASSARDRIFSNQPQHFGDGTRLSIL.

This chain joins TRBV30 and TRBJ1-5, with unresolved D. The germline CDR1 and CDR2 sequences are GTSNPN and SVGIG (reference sequence). The V gene lost 3 bases and the J gene lost 3 bases, with 9 bases spanning the gap. This CDR3 has 13 amino acids. The CDR3 is CAWSGELNQPQHF. CDR3 sequence (DNA): TGTGCCTGGAGCGGGGAGCTCAATCAGCCCCAGCATTTT.

This chain links TRBV10-3 with TRBJ1-1; 8 nucleotides line up with TRBD1. This CDR3 has 14 residues. Germline V gene data show CDR1 as ENHRY and CDR2 as SYGVKD. V lost 10 bases, J lost 3 bases, and 10 bases stayed unmatched. The CDR3 bases are TGTGCCACCTTAAAGCAGGGGGCTGACACTGAAGCTTTCTTT. This sequence encodes CATLKQGADTEAFF.

This chain uses TRBV5-4 with TRBJ2-1; TRBD2 might be the D (6 bases). This CDR3 region has 16 residues. The ends were cut back, 1 base at V and 2 bases at J, with 13 bases in the middle. Germline V CDR1 and CDR2: SGHNT, YYREEE (reference sequence). The CDR3 DNA reads as TGTGCCAGCAGCTTGAAAACGGGAGCAACCTACAATGAGCAGTTCTTC. This sequence encodes CASSLKTGATYNEQFF. Looking up the rest from reference TRBV5-4 and TRBJ2-1 gives the full variable domain: ETGVTQSPTHLIKTRGQQVTLRCSSQSGHNTVSWYQQALGQGPQFIFQYYREEENGRGNFPPRFSGLQFPNYSSELNVNALELDDSALYLCASSLKTGATYNEQFFGPGTRLTVL.

This clone came up a few times. The genes are TRBV7-3 and TRBJ1-4; the D gene is possibly TRBD1 (6 bases). The CDR3 extends over 11 amino acids. CDR1 and CDR2 (germline): SGHTA, FQGTGA. Deletions cut 2 bases from V and 12 bases from J, with 7 bases between. The DNA of the CDR3 is TGTGCCAGCAGCTTAGAGGGGGAACTGTTTTTT. Translated, it gives CASSLEGELFF.

This chain connects TRBV27 to TRBJ2-5; TRBD2 is a possible D gene (6 bases). CDR1 and CDR2 (germline): MNHEY, SMNVEV (reference sequence). With 6 bases removed from V and 7 bases from J, the gap between germline ends came to 24 bases. The CDR3 consists of 16 residues. The CDR3 here is CASSIDGGLGQGTQYF. The CDR3 DNA reads as TGTGCCAGCAGCATAGACGGGGGTCTTGGGCAGGGGACCCAGTACTTC.

The chain employs TRBV28 and TRBJ1-3, with D unresolved. From germline, CDR1 is MDHEN and CDR2 SYDVKM. The CDR3 length is 14 residues. V lost 1 base and J lost 6, with 10 bases in between. The CDR3: CASSLSPRENTIYF. CDR3 bases: TGTGCCAGCAGTTTATCCCCCCGGGAAAACACCATATATTTT.

The genes are TRBV19 and TRBJ2-7, with D possibly being TRBD1 (6 bases). The V gene's germline CDR1 is LNHDA and CDR2 SQIVND (reference sequence). V shed 5 bases and J shed 2 bases, with 16 bases lying between them. This CDR3 comprises 15 residues. In DNA, the CDR3 is TGTGCCAGTAGTCCGCGGACAACAGGGACCTACGAGCAGTACTTC. This encodes CASSPRTTGTYEQYF.

V is TRBV6-5 and J is TRBJ1-6; 7 nucleotides agree with TRBD1. The CDR3 consists of 15 residues. Looked up from germline, CDR1 is MNHEY and CDR2 is SVGAGI. V lost 6 bases to trimming and J lost 0 bases; unmatched junction nucleotides: 2. The CDR3 loop reads CASRTGSSYNSPLHF. CDR3 bases: TGTGCCAGCAGGACAGGGAGCTCCTATAATTCACCCCTCCACTTT.

The J gene is TRBJ1-2, the V gene TRBV5-1; D is undetermined. The CDR3 is 13 amino acids. Trimming took off 0 bases at V and 4 bases at J, with 7 bases between the two ends. Per the germline V gene, CDR1 is SGHRS and CDR2 is YFSETQ. CDR3: CASSLEAGYGYTF. For the CDR3, the DNA is TGCGCCAGCAGCTTGGAGGCGGGCTATGGCTACACCTTC.

The chain carries TRBV6-1 and TRBJ1-2; no clear D gene. CDR1 and CDR2 from the germline V gene are MNHNS and SASEGT. The CDR3 runs 13 residues. The V and J ends lost 6 bases and 2 bases respectively, with 10 bases between them. CDR3 nucleotides: TGTGCCAGCAGAACCACAGAGAACTATGGCTACACCTTC. Translating it yields CASRTTENYGYTF.

The chain joins TRBV9 to TRBJ2-1; D may be TRBD2 (5 bases). The germline V gene encodes CDR1 SGDLS and CDR2 YYNGEE. The CDR3 has 13 residues. Trimming cost V 4 bases and J 8 bases, with 13 bases left between them. The CDR3 sequence: CASSPEGWDEQFF. The CDR3 DNA follows: TGTGCCAGCAGCCCCGAGGGTTGGGATGAGCAGTTCTTC. Full variable domain (missing parts from reference TRBV9 and TRBJ2-1): DSGVTQTPKHLITATGQRVTLRCSPRSGDLSVYWYQQSLDQGLQFLIQYYNGEERAKGNILERFSAQQFPDLHSELNLSSLELGDSALYFCASSPEGWDEQFFGPGTRLTVL.

This chain uses TRBV2 with TRBJ2-5; D is uncertain. The V and J ends lost 5 bases and 2 bases respectively, with 9 bases between them. Germline V gives CDR1 SNHLY, CDR2 FYNNEI. CDR3 length: 13 residues. CDR3 sequence (DNA): TGTGCCAGCAGTCCAAATCAACAAGAGACCCAGTACTTC. The encoded protein is CASSPNQQETQYF. The variable domain in full, completed from reference TRBV2 and TRBJ2-5, reads EPEVTQTPSHQVTQMGQEVILRCVPISNHLYFYWYRQILGQKVEFLVSFYNNEISEKSEIFDDQFSVERPDGSNFTLKIRSTKLEDSAMYFCASSPNQQETQYFGPGTRLLVL.